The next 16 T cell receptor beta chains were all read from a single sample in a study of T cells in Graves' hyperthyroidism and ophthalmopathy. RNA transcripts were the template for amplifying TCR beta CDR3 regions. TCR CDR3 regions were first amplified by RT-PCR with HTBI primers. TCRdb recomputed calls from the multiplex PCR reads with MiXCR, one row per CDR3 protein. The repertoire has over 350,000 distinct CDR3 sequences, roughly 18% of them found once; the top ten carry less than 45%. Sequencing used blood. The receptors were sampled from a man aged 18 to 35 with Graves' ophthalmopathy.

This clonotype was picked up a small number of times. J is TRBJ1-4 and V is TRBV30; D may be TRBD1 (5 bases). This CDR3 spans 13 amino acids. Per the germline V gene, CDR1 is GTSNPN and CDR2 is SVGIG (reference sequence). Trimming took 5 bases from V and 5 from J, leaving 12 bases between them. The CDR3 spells CAWEQVHNEKLFF. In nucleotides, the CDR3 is TGTGCCTGGGAACAGGTGCACAATGAAAAACTGTTTTTT. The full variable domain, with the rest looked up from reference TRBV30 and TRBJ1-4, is SQTIHQWPATLVQPVGSPLSLECTVEGTSNPNLYWYRQAAGRGLQLLFYSVGIGQISSEVPQNLSASRPQDRQFILSSKKLLLSDSGFYLCAWEQVHNEKLFFGSGTQLSVL.

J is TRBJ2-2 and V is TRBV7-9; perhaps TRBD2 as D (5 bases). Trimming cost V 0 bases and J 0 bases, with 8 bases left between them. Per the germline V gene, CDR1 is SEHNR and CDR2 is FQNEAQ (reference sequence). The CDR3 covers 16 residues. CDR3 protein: CASSLAKRTNTGELFF. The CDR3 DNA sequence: TGTGCCAGCAGCTTAGCTAAGCGGACGAACACCGGGGAGCTGTTTTTT.

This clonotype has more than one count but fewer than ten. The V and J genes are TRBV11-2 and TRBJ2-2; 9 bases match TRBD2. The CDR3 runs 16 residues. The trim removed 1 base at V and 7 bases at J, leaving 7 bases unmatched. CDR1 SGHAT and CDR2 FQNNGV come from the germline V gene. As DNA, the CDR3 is TGTGCCAGCAGCTTAGGAGCGGGGGGCCTTGACGGGGAGCTGTTTTTT. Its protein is CASSLGAGGLDGELFF. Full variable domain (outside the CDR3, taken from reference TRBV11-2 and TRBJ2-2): EAGVAQSPRYKIIEKRQSVAFWCNPISGHATLYWYQQILGQGPKLLIQFQNNGVVDDSQLPKDRFSAERLKGVDSTLKIQPAKLEDSAVYLCASSLGAGGLDGELFFGEGSRLTVL.

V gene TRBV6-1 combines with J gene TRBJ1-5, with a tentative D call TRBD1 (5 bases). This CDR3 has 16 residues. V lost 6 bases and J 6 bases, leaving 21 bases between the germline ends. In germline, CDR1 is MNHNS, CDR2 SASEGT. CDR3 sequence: CASSISSGDPPQPQHF. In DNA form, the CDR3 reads TGTGCCAGCAGCATCTCATCGGGGGACCCACCTCAGCCCCAGCATTTT.

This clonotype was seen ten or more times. The CDR3 here is CASSPKGEVGTEAFF. CDR3 in DNA: TGTGCCAGCTCACCAAAGGGGGAGGTGGGCACTGAAGCTTTCTTT. The chain carries TRBV18 and TRBJ1-1, with D perhaps TRBD1 (6 bases). The CDR3 has 15 residues. Germline V lookup: CDR1 KGHSH, CDR2 LQKENI. The V end was cut by 2 bases, the J end by 4 bases, with 14 bases between. Complete variable domain (other parts from reference TRBV18 and TRBJ1-1): NAGVMQNPRHLVRRRGQEARLRCSPMKGHSHVYWYRQLPEEGLKFMVYLQKENIIDESGMPKERFSAEFPKEGPSILRIQQVVRGDSAAYFCASSPKGEVGTEAFFGQGTRLTVV.

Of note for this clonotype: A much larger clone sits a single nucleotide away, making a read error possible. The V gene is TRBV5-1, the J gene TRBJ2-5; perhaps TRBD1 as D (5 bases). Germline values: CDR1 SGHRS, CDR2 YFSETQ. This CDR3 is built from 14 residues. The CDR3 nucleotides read TGCGCCAGCAGCTTGGCTCTGGGGCCCGAGACCCAGCACTTC. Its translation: CASSLALGPETQHF. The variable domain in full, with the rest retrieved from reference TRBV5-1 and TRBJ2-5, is KAGVTQTPRYLIKTRGQQVTLSCSPISGHRSVSWYQQTPGQGLQFLFEYFSETQRNKGNFPGRFSGRQFSNSRSEMNVSTLELGDSALYLCASSLALGPETQHFGPGTRLLVL.

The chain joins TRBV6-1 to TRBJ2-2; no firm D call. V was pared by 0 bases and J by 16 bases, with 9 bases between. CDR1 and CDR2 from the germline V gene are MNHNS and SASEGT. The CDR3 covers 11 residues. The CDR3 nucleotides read TGTGCCAGCAGTGAAGCGCGAGCGCCGTTTTTT. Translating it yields CASSEARAPFF.

The CDR3 is CASSTGQGLSNSPLHF. The CDR3 DNA reads as TGTGCCAGCAGTACAGGACAGGGATTGTCCAATTCACCCCTCCACTTT. This chain connects TRBV2 to TRBJ1-6, with 8 bases that match TRBD1. Unmatched junction bases numbered 10, after V lost 5 bases and J lost 7 bases. The germline V gene encodes CDR1 SNHLY and CDR2 FYNNEI. The CDR3 is 16 amino acids.

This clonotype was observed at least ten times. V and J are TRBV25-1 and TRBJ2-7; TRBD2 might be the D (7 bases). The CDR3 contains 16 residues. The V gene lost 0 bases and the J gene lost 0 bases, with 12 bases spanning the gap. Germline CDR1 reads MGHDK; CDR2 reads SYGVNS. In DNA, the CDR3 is TGTGCCAGCAGTGAATATGGGAGGGGGAGCTCCTACGAGCAGTACTTC. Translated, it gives CASSEYGRGSSYEQYF.

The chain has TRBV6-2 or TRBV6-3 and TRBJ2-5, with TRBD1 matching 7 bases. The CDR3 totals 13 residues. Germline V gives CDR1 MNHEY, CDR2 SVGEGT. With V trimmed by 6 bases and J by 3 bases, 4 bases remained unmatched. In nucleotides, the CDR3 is TGTGCCAGCAGAGACGACAGGGAAGAGACCCAGTACTTC. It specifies CASRDDREETQYF.

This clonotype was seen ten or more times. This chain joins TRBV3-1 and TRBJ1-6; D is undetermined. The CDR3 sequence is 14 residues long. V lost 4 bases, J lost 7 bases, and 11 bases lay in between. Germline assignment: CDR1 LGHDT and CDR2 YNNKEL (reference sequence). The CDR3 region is CASSPSNGNSPLHF. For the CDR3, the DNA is TGTGCCAGCAGCCCCAGTAACGGGAATTCACCCCTCCACTTT.

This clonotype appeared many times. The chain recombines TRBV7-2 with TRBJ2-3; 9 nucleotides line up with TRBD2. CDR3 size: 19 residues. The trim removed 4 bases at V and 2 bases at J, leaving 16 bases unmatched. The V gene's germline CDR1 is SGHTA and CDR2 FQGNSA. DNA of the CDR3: TGTGCCAGCAGCTATAGGCCCACCTTAGCGGGGGTTAACACAGATACGCAGTATTTT. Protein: CASSYRPTLAGVNTDTQYF.

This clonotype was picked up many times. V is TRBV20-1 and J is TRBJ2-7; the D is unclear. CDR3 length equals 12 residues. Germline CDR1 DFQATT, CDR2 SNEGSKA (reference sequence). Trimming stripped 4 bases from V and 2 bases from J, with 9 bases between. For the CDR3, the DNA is TGCAGTGCTAACAGCCTAACCTACGAGCAGTACTTC. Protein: CSANSLTYEQYF.

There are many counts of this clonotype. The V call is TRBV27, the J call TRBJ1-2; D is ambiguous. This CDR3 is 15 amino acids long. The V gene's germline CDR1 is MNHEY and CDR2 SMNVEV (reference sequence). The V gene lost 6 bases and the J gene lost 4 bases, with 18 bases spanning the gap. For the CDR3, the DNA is TGTGCCAGCAGCCCGCCCCTGGACTTGGGCTATGGCTACACCTTC. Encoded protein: CASSPPLDLGYGYTF.

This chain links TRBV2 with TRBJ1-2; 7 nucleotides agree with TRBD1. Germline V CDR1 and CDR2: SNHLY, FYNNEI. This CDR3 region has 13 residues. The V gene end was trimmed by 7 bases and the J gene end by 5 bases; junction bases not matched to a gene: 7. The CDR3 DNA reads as TGTGCCAGCAAAGACAGGGAGTGGTATGGCTACACCTTC. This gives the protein CASKDREWYGYTF.

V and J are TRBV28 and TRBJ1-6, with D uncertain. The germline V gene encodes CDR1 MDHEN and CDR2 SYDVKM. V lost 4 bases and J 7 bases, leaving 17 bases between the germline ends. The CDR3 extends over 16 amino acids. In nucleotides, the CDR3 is TGTGCCAGCAGTTCCGACCGGGCCTCTCAGAATTCACCCCTCCACTTT. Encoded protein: CASSSDRASQNSPLHF. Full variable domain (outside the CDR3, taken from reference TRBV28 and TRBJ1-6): DVKVTQSSRYLVKRTGEKVFLECVQDMDHENMFWYRQDPGLGLRLIYFSYDVKMKEKGDIPEGYSVSREKKERFSLILESASTNQTSMYLCASSSDRASQNSPLHFGNGTRLTVT.